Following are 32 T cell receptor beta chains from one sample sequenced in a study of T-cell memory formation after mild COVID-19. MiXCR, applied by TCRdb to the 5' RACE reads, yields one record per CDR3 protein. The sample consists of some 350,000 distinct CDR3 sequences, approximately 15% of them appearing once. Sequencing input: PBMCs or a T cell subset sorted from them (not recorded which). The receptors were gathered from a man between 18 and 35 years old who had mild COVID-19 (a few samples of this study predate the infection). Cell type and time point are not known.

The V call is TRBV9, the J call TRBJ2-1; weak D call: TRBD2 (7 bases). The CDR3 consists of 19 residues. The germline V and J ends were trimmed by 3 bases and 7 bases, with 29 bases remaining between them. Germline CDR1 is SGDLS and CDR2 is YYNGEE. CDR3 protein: CASSGPLFFFRGGRNEQFF. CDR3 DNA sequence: TGTGCCAGCAGCGGACCACTCTTTTTTTTTAGGGGGGGCCGGAATGAGCAGTTCTTC.

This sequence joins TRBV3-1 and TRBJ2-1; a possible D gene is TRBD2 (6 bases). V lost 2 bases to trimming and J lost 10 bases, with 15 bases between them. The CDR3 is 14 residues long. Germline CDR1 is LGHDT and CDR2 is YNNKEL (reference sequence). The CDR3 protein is CASSQSSGVWEQFF. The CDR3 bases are TGTGCCAGCAGCCAATCGTCGGGGGTTTGGGAGCAGTTCTTC.

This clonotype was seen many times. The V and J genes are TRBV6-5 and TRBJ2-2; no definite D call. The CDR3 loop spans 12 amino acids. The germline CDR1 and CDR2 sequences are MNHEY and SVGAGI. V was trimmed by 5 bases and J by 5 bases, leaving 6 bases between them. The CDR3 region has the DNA TGTGCCAGCAGTCCTGAGACCGGGGAGCTGTTTTTT. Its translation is CASSPETGELFF.

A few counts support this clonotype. CDR3 amino acids: CSAWLPRGELFF. DNA for the CDR3: TGCAGTGCCTGGTTACCGCGGGGGGAACTGTTTTTT. J is TRBJ1-4 and V is TRBV20-1, with TRBD1 as a possible D gene (5 bases). The germline V and J ends were trimmed by 6 bases and 12 bases, with 17 bases remaining between them. Germline lookup yields CDR1 DFQATT and CDR2 SNEGSKA (reference sequence). CDR3 length: 12 residues.

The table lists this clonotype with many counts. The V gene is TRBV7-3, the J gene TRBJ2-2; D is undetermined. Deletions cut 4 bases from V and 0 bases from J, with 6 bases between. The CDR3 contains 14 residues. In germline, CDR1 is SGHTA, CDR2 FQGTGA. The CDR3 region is CASSSKTNTGELFF. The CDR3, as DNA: TGTGCCAGCAGCTCAAAAACGAACACCGGGGAGCTGTTTTTT.

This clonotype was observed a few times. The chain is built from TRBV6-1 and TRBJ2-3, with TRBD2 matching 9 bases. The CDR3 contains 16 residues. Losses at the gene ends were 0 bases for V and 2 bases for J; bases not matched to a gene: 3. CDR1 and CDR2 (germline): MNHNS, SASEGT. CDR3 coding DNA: TGTGCCAGCAGTGAAGCCGGCGGGGGGGTCACAGATACGCAGTATTTT. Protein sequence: CASSEAGGGVTDTQYF.

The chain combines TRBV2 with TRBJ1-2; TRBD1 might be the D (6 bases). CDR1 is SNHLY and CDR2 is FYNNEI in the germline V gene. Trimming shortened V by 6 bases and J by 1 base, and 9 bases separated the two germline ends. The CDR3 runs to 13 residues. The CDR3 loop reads CASRNRVNYGYTF. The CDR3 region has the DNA TGTGCCAGCAGGAACAGGGTTAACTATGGCTACACCTTC.

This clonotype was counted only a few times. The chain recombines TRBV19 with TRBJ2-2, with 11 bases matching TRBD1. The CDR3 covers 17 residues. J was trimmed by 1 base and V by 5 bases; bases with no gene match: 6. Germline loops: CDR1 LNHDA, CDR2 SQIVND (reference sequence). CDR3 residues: CASSPWTGGENTGELFF. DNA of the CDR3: TGTGCCAGTAGTCCCTGGACAGGGGGCGAGAACACCGGGGAGCTGTTTTTT.

Here the CDR3 reads CASSRAGGTETQYF. The CDR3 DNA reads as TGTGCCAGCAGCCGAGCGGGGGGGACGGAGACCCAGTACTTC. This rearrangement joins TRBV6-6 to TRBJ2-5; 10 bases are shared with TRBD2. CDR3 length equals 14 residues. The V gene's germline CDR1 is MNHNY and CDR2 SVGAGI (reference sequence). With V trimmed by 6 bases and J by 5 bases, 6 bases remained unmatched.

CDR3 in DNA: TGTGCCAGTACAGGAGATCAACAGGGCTGCTATGGCTACACCTTC. Protein: CASTGDQQGCYGYTF. The chain joins TRBV19 to TRBJ1-2, with D possibly matching TRBD1 (6 bases). Per the germline V gene, CDR1 is LNHDA and CDR2 is SQIVND (reference sequence). The CDR3 is 15 amino acids. V lost 7 bases and J 4 bases, leaving 19 bases between the germline ends.

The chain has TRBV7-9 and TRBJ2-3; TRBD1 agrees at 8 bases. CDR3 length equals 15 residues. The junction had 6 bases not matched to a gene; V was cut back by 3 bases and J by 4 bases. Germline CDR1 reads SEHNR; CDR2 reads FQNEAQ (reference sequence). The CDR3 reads CASSFNRGIADTQYF. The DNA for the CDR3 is TGTGCCAGCAGCTTCAACAGGGGGATCGCAGATACGCAGTATTTT.

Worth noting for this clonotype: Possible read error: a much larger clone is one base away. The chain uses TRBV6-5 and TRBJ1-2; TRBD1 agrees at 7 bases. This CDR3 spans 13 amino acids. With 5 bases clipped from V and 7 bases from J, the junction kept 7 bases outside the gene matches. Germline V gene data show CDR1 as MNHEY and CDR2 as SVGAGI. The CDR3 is CASSPGTVSGYTF. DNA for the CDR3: TGTGCCAGCAGTCCCGGGACAGTCTCTGGCTACACCTTC.

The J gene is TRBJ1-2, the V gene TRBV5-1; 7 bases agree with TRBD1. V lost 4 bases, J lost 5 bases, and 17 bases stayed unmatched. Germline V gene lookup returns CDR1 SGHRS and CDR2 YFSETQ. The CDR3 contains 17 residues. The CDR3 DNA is TGCGCCAGCAGCCCCCGGACAGGTCACGCGTTACTGTATGGCTACACCTTC. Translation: CASSPRTGHALLYGYTF.

In nucleotides, the CDR3 is TGTGCCAGCAGGGACGACAGGGAAGCTAATGAAAAACTGTTTTTT. Translation: CASRDDREANEKLFF. The V call is TRBV6-2 or TRBV6-3, the J call TRBJ1-4; 7 nucleotides align to TRBD1. The CDR3 totals 15 residues. From germline, CDR1 is MNHEY and CDR2 SVGEGT. J gave up 3 bases and V 6 bases, and 7 bases lay outside the gene matches.

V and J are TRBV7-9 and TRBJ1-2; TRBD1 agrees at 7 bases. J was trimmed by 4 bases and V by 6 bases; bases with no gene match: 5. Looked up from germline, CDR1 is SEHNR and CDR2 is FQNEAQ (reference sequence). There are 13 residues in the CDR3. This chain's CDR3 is CASSLGQLYGYTF. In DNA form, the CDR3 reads TGTGCCAGCAGTTTGGGACAGCTCTATGGCTACACCTTC.

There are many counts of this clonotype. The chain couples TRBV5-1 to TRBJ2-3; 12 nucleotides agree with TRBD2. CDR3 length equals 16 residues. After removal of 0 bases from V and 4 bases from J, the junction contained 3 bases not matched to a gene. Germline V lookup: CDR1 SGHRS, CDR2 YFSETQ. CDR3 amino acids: CASSLVTSGGPDTQYF. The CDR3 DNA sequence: TGCGCCAGCAGCTTGGTGACTAGCGGGGGCCCAGATACGCAGTATTTT. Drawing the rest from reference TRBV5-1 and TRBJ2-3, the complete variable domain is KAGVTQTPRYLIKTRGQQVTLSCSPISGHRSVSWYQQTPGQGLQFLFEYFSETQRNKGNFPGRFSGRQFSNSRSEMNVSTLELGDSALYLCASSLVTSGGPDTQYFGPGTRLTVL.

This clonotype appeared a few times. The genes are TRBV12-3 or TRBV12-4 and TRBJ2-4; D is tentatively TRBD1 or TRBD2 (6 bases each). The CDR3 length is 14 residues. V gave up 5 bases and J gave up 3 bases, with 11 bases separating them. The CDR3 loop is CASSPRGGKNIQYF. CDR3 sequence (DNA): TGTGCCAGCAGTCCCAGGGGAGGCAAAAACATTCAGTACTTC.

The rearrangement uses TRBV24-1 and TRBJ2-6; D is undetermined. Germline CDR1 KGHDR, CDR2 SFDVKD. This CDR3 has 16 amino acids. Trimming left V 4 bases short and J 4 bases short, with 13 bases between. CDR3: CATSDWTDRGANVLTF. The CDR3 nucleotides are TGTGCCACCAGTGACTGGACCGACCGCGGGGCCAACGTCCTGACTTTC.

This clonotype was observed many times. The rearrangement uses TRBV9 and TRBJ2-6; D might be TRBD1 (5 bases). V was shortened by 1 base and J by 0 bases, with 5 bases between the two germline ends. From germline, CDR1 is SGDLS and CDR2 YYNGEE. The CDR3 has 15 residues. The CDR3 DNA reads TGTGCCAGCAGCGTACAGGGCTCTGGGGCCAACGTCCTGACTTTC. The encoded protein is CASSVQGSGANVLTF.

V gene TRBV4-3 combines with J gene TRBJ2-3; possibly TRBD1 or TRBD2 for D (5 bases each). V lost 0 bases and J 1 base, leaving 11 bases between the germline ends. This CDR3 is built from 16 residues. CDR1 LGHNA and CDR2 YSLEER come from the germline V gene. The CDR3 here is CASSQDGATGTDTQYF. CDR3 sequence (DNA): TGCGCCAGCAGCCAAGACGGGGCGACTGGCACAGATACGCAGTATTTT.

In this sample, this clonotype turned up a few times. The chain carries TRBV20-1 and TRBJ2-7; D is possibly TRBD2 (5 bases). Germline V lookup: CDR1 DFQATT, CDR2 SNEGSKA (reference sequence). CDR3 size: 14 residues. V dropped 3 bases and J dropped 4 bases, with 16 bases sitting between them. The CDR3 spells CSASLGDGEYEQYV. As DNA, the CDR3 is TGCAGTGCTAGTTTGGGAGACGGGGAATACGAGCAGTACGTC.

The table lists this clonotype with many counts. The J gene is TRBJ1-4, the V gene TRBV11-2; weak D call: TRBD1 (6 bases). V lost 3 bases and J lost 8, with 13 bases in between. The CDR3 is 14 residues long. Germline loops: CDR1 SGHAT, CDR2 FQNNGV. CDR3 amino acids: CASSFQGQGEKLFF. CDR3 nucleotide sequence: TGTGCCAGCAGCTTCCAGGGCCAGGGGGAAAAACTGTTTTTT.

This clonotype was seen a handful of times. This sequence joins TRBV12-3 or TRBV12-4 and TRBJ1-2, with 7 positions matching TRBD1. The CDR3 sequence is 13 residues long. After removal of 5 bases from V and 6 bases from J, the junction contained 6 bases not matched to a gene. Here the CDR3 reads CASSLGTVDGYTF. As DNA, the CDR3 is TGTGCCAGCAGTCTCGGGACAGTCGATGGCTACACCTTC.

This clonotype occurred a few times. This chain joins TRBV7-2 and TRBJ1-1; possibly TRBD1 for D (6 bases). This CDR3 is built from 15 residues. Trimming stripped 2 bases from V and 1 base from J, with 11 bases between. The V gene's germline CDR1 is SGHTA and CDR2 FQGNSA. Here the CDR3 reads CASSLYGTQNTEAFF. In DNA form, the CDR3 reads TGTGCCAGCAGCTTATATGGGACACAGAACACTGAAGCTTTCTTT.

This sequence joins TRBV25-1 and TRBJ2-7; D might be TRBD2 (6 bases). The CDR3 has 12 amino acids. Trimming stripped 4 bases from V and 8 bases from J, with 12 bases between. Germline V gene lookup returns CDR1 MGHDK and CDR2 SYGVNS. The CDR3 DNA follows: TGTGCCAGCAGTGTAAGGGACTTCAAGCAGTACTTC. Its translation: CASSVRDFKQYF.

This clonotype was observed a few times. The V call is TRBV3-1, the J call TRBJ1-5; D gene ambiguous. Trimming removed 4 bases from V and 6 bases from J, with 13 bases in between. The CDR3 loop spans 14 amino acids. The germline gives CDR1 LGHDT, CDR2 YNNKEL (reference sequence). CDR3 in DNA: TGTGCCAGCAGCCGCATCCTTATGGGTCAGCCCCAGCATTTT. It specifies CASSRILMGQPQHF.

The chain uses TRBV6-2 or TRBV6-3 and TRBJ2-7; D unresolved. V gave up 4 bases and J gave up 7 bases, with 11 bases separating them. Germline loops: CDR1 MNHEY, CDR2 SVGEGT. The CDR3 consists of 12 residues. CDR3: CASSSPSGEQYF. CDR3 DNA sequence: TGTGCCAGCAGTTCTCCCTCCGGGGAGCAGTACTTC.

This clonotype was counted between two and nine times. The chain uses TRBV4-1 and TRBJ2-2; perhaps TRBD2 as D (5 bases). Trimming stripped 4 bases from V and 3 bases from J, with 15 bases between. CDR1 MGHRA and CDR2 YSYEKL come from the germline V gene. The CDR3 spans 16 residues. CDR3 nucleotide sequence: TGCGCCAGCAGCCCACGGGGTAGCTATGACACCGGGGAGCTGTTTTTT. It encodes CASSPRGSYDTGELFF.

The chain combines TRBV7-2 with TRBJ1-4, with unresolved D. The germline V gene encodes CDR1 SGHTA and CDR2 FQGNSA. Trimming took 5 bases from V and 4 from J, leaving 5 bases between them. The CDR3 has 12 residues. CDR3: CASSLYNEKLFF. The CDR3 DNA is TGTGCCAGCAGCCTATATAATGAAAAACTGTTTTTT.

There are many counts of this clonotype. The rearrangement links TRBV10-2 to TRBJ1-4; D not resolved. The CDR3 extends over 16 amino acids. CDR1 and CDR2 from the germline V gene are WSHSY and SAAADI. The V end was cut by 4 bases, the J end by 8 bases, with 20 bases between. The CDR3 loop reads CASSAVGGRGGEKLFF. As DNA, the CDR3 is TGCGCCAGCAGTGCGGTAGGAGGGCGAGGAGGGGAAAAACTGTTTTTT.

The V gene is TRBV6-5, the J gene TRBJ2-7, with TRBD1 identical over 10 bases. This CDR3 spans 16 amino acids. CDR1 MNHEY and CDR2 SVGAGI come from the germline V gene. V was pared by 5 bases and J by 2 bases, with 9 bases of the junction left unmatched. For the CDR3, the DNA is TGTGCCAGCAGTCGATCCCCCGGGACAGGGGCCTACGAGCAGTACTTC. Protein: CASSRSPGTGAYEQYF.

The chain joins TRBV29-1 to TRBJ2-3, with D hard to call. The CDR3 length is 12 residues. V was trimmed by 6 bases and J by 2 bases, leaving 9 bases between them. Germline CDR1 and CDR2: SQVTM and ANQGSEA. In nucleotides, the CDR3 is TGCAGCGTAAGGGCAGCCACAGATACGCAGTATTTT. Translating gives CSVRAATDTQYF.